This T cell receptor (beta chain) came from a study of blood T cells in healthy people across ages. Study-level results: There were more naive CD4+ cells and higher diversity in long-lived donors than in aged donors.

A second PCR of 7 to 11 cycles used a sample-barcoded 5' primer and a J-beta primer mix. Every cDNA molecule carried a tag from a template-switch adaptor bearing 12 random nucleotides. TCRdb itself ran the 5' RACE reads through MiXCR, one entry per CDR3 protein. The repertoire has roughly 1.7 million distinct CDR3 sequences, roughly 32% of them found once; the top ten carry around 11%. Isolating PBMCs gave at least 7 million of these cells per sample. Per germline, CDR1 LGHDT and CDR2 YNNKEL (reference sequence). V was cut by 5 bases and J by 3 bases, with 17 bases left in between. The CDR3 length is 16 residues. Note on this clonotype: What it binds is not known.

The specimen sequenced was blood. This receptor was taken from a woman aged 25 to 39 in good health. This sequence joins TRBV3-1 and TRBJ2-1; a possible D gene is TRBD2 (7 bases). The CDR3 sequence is CASSGLGGGRYNEQFF. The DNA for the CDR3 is TGTGCCAGCAGCGGATTAGGGGGGGGGCGCTACAATGAGCAGTTCTTC.